The 24 T cell receptor beta chains below all came from one sample that was sequenced in a study of shared clonotypes between healthy human individuals. Data came from immunoSEQ multiplex PCR; TCRdb stores just in-frame clones and leaves some out. The repertoire has around 2.1 million clones, approximately 96% of them found once; the top ten carry roughly 0.13%. Sequencing was done on a sample of naive CD4+ T cells sorted from blood. The subset was: CD45RA+ positively selected. The receptors come from a man aged 18 to 30 in good health.

The chain has TRBV4-3 and TRBJ1-1, with 9 nucleotides matching TRBD1. Unmatched junction bases numbered 13, after V lost 4 bases and J lost 4 bases. Germline V gene lookup returns CDR1 LGHNA and CDR2 YSLEER. This CDR3 is 17 amino acids long. CDR3 protein: CASSLYPGTGLSTEAFF. DNA for the CDR3: TGCGCCAGCAGCCTTTACCCCGGGACAGGGCTGAGCACTGAAGCTTTCTTT.

The chain couples TRBV6-6 to TRBJ2-1, with D tentatively TRBD1 or TRBD2 (5 bases each). CDR3 length: 14 residues. The germline V and J ends were trimmed by 5 bases and 7 bases, with 15 bases remaining between them. The germline CDR1 and CDR2 sequences are MNHNY and SVGAGI (reference sequence). CDR3 coding DNA: TGTGCCAGCAGTCCCCGGGACGGTCCTAATGAGCAGTTCTTC. Translating gives CASSPRDGPNEQFF.

The chain links TRBV5-1 to TRBJ2-3, with D possibly TRBD2 on 7 matching bases. The V end lost 1 base, the J end lost 5 bases, and 20 bases lay between the germline ends. The CDR3 spans 17 residues. Germline CDR1 and CDR2: SGHRS and YFSETQ. The CDR3, as DNA: TGCGCCAGCAGCTTGAACCCCGCTAGCGGAGGGGGAGATACGCAGTATTTT. It is translated as CASSLNPASGGGDTQYF.

The chain uses TRBV5-8 and TRBJ2-1, with D possibly TRBD2 on 6 matching bases. Per the germline V gene, CDR1 is SGHTS and CDR2 is YDEGEE. The germline V and J ends were trimmed by 1 base and 6 bases, with 14 bases remaining between them. The length of the CDR3 is 15 residues. CDR3 sequence: CASSLRGSNPNEQFF. Here the CDR3 DNA reads TGTGCCAGCAGCTTGCGGGGGAGCAACCCCAATGAGCAGTTCTTC.

The chain couples TRBV6-6 to TRBJ2-3; D remains ambiguous. Deletions cut 2 bases from V and 2 bases from J, with 8 bases between. From germline, CDR1 is MNHNY and CDR2 SVGAGI (reference sequence). This CDR3 contains 14 residues. CDR3 amino acids: CASSYGSNTDTQYF. The CDR3 DNA is TGTGCCAGCAGTTACGGCTCGAACACAGATACGCAGTATTTT.

The sample holds one count of this clone. Other DNA sequences in the sample encode the same CDR3. The chain carries TRBV5-4 and TRBJ1-1; D unclear. The CDR3 is 13 amino acids. Trimming left V 2 bases short and J 4 bases short, with 9 bases between. The V gene's germline CDR1 is SGHNT and CDR2 YYREEE (reference sequence). CDR3 protein: CASSFPGGTEAFF. In DNA form, the CDR3 reads TGTGCCAGCAGCTTCCCCGGAGGCACTGAAGCTTTCTTT.

The chain links TRBV6-5 to TRBJ1-1, with TRBD1 matching over 10 bases. Germline CDR1 MNHEY, CDR2 SVGAGI. CDR3 length: 14 amino acids. V dropped 6 bases and J dropped 10; count of bases not matched to a gene: 11. CDR3 residues: CASSLDRGSSLAFF. CDR3 DNA: TGTGCCAGCAGCCTGGACAGGGGGAGTTCCTTAGCTTTCTTT.

The CDR3 nucleotides are TGTGCCAGCAGGCCCGGACGCGCCACTGAAGCTTTCTTT. It encodes CASRPGRATEAFF. This chain joins TRBV6-5 and TRBJ1-1; D call uncertain. This CDR3 region has 13 residues. V dropped 6 bases and J dropped 4 bases, with 12 bases sitting between them. CDR1 and CDR2 (germline): MNHEY, SVGAGI.

The chain links TRBV5-5 to TRBJ2-7; TRBD2 matches at 12 bases. The CDR3 runs to 15 residues. V trimming: 4 bases; J trimming: 0 bases; junction bases outside the gene matches: 2. In germline, CDR1 is SGHKS, CDR2 YYEKEE (reference sequence). CDR3 in amino acids: CASSPTSGSSYEQYF. CDR3 in DNA: TGTGCCAGCAGCCCGACTAGCGGGAGCTCCTACGAGCAGTACTTC.

This chain uses TRBV6-5 with TRBJ2-5; a weak D match, TRBD1 (5 bases). The CDR3 runs 15 residues. Trimming took 2 bases from V and 2 from J, leaving 12 bases between them. Per germline, CDR1 MNHEY and CDR2 SVGAGI. In DNA, the CDR3 is TGTGCCAGCAGTTACAGGGGTCTTAAACAAGAGACCCAGTACTTC. It yields the protein CASSYRGLKQETQYF.

This sequence joins TRBV6-4 and TRBJ2-2, with a possible D match to TRBD2 (5 bases). The germline gives CDR1 MRHNA, CDR2 SNTAGT. Trimming removed 2 bases at V and 6 bases at J, with 19 bases between. The CDR3 is 17 amino acids. The CDR3 bases are TGTGCCAGCAGTGACGGGCTAGCCCGGCGAACGGCCGGGGAGCTGTTTTTT. This translates into CASSDGLARRTAGELFF.

This clone was observed once. The chain links TRBV6-1 to TRBJ2-7; 11 positions agree with TRBD1. V dropped 6 bases and J dropped 3; count of bases not matched to a gene: 4. CDR3 size: 14 residues. Germline CDR1 reads MNHNS; CDR2 reads SASEGT. The CDR3 bases are TGTGCCAGCAGATGGGACAGGGGGAGCTACGAGCAGTACTTC. Its protein product is CASRWDRGSYEQYF.

This chain uses TRBV30 with TRBJ1-1, with a weak D call TRBD1 (6 bases). In germline, CDR1 is GTSNPN, CDR2 SVGIG (reference sequence). The CDR3 contains 12 residues. V was pared by 6 bases and J by 1 base, with 9 bases between. The CDR3 loop reads CACAGQNTEAFF. The CDR3 nucleotides read TGTGCCTGTGCGGGACAGAACACTGAAGCTTTCTTT.

This chain joins TRBV30 and TRBJ2-1; 10 nucleotides agree with TRBD2. Germline V CDR1 and CDR2: GTSNPN, SVGIG (reference sequence). CDR3 length equals 16 residues. With V trimmed by 1 base and J by 4 bases, 7 bases remained unmatched. The CDR3 spells CAWSDIAGGHYNEQFF. DNA for the CDR3: TGTGCCTGGAGTGATATAGCGGGGGGCCATTACAATGAGCAGTTCTTC.

The V call is TRBV4-1, the J call TRBJ1-1; TRBD1 is a possible D gene (6 bases). Germline assignment: CDR1 MGHRA and CDR2 YSYEKL. With 4 bases removed from V and 5 bases from J, the gap between germline ends came to 20 bases. The CDR3 covers 16 residues. The CDR3 DNA reads TGCGCCAGCAGCCCGATAGACCGGGGGGGGGCAACTGAAGCTTTCTTT. The encoded protein is CASSPIDRGGATEAFF.

The rearrangement uses TRBV11-1 and TRBJ2-7; D call uncertain. Germline V gives CDR1 SGHAT, CDR2 FQDESV (reference sequence). The CDR3 covers 13 residues. V dropped 4 bases and J dropped 3 bases, with 10 bases sitting between them. The CDR3 nucleotides are TGTGCCAGCAGCTCGACATGGAACTACGAGCAGTACTTC. Its translation: CASSSTWNYEQYF.

This sequence joins TRBV6-5 and TRBJ1-5, with TRBD1 matching over 8 bases. Germline assignment: CDR1 MNHEY and CDR2 SVGAGI. This CDR3 comprises 15 residues. V shed 6 bases and J 0 bases; nucleotides not matched to a gene: 4. The CDR3 DNA reads as TGTGCCAGCAGGGATGACAGGGGTAGCAATCAGCCCCAGCATTTT. Translated, it gives CASRDDRGSNQPQHF.

This clone was seen just once. J is TRBJ1-4 and V is TRBV25-1; 7 bases fit TRBD1. Germline V gene data show CDR1 as MGHDK and CDR2 as SYGVNS. The length of the CDR3 is 13 residues. V dropped 7 bases and J dropped 8; count of bases not matched to a gene: 7. CDR3 nucleotides: TGTGCCAGCACTCGGCCAGGGGGAGAAAAACTGTTTTTT. This codes for CASTRPGGEKLFF.

The rearrangement joins TRBV18 to TRBJ2-1; D tentatively fits TRBD1 or TRBD2 (5 bases each). The CDR3 contains 19 residues. Germline lookup yields CDR1 KGHSH and CDR2 LQKENI. Trimming cost V 3 bases and J 1 base, with 22 bases left between them. The CDR3 sequence: CASSPKDWGSPLSYNEQFF. In nucleotides, the CDR3 is TGTGCCAGCTCACCGAAGGACTGGGGCTCCCCGTTGTCCTACAATGAGCAGTTCTTC.

The rearrangement uses TRBV11-2 and TRBJ2-2; TRBD1 agrees at 9 bases. Losses at the gene ends were 5 bases for V and 7 bases for J; bases not matched to a gene: 20. The CDR3 contains 19 residues. Germline V gives CDR1 SGHAT, CDR2 FQNNGV. The CDR3 nucleotides are TGTGCCAGCAGCCCGAGGGGCGGGACAGGGTATTCTGTGGGCGGGGAGCTGTTTTTT. It encodes CASSPRGGTGYSVGGELFF. The variable domain in full, with the rest retrieved from reference TRBV11-2 and TRBJ2-2, is EAGVAQSPRYKIIEKRQSVAFWCNPISGHATLYWYQQILGQGPKLLIQFQNNGVVDDSQLPKDRFSAERLKGVDSTLKIQPAKLEDSAVYLCASSPRGGTGYSVGGELFFGEGSRLTVL.

This chain connects TRBV2 to TRBJ2-7; TRBD1 aligns across 7 bases. Germline lookup yields CDR1 SNHLY and CDR2 FYNNEI. V lost 7 bases to trimming and J lost 4 bases; unmatched junction nucleotides: 4. The CDR3 has 12 residues. This chain's CDR3 is CASIRDRYEQYF. CDR3 nucleotide sequence: TGTGCCAGCATCCGGGACAGATACGAGCAGTACTTC. The complete variable domain, with remaining parts taken from reference TRBV2 and TRBJ2-7, reads EPEVTQTPSHQVTQMGQEVILRCVPISNHLYFYWYRQILGQKVEFLVSFYNNEISEKSEIFDDQFSVERPDGSNFTLKIRSTKLEDSAMYFCASIRDRYEQYFGPGTRLTVT.

This chain joins TRBV6-6 and TRBJ1-1; D is unresolved. Germline CDR1 reads MNHNY; CDR2 reads SVGAGI (reference sequence). The CDR3 runs 14 residues. Between the trimmed V and J ends, which lost 8 bases and 4 bases, there was a span of 17 bases. The CDR3 nucleotides read TGTGCCAGCGGATCGTGGGTGACGGGCACTGAAGCTTTCTTT. Protein: CASGSWVTGTEAFF.

V is TRBV10-1 and J is TRBJ2-2, with 9 bases matching TRBD2. After removal of 3 bases from V and 5 bases from J, the junction contained 7 bases not matched to a gene. The CDR3 sequence is 16 residues long. Germline loops: CDR1 WNHNN, CDR2 SYGVQD (reference sequence). Here the CDR3 DNA reads TGCGCCAGCAGTGATTCGGCTAGCGGGACGACCGGGGAGCTGTTTTTT. Translation gives CASSDSASGTTGELFF.

V gene TRBV5-4 combines with J gene TRBJ2-3; the D is unclear. This CDR3 is 14 amino acids long. Germline loops: CDR1 SGHNT, CDR2 YYREEE (reference sequence). Trimming removed 1 base from V and 6 bases from J, with 12 bases in between. CDR3 residues: CASSLRSLRDTQYF. DNA for the CDR3: TGTGCCAGCAGCTTGCGAAGCTTGAGGGATACGCAGTATTTT.